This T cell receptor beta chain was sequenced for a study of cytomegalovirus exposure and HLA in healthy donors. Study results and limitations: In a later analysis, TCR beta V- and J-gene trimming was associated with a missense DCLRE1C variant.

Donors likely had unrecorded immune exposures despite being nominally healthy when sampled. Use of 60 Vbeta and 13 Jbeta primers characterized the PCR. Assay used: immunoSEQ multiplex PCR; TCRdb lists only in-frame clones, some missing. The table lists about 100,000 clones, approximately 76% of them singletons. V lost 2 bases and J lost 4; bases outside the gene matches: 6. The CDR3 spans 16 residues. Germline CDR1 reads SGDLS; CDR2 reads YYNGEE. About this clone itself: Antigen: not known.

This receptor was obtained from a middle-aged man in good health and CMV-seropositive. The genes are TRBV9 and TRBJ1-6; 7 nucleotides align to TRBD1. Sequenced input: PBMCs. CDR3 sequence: CASSVGTVLYNSPLHF. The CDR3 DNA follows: TGTGCCAGCAGCGTGGGGACAGTTCTTTATAATTCACCCCTCCACTTT.